Described below is a single TCR beta chain sequence and its context. Which antigen it targets is not known. At one of its ends the junction is not consistent with the germline gene, which may arise from a read error. Reading the label with the study, this specimen's time point is: about 28 days (+/-7) after the second vaccine dose. AZD1222 recipients with second doses at about 4 weeks or about 12 weeks were pooled, because spike-specific TCR depth and breadth did not differ between schedules. Samples from vaccinated people were obtained from the UK trials COV001 and COV002, which included a single-blind randomized controlled phase 2/3 trial of AZD1222 (ChAdOx1 nCoV-19) in healthy adults. For TCRbeta chain sequencing, PBMC samples from trial participants were taken at day 0 and at day 28 after the second dose. The sample originates from a study of T cell responses to AZD1222 COVID-19 vaccine (dated by TCRdb to the early 2020s). Concerning the study at large: A total of approximately 230 trial participants underwent TCR sequencing, of whom some 210 received two doses of AZD1222 and 26 received two doses of the MenACWY control vaccine. Trial participants were enrolled into age subgroups of 18-55, 56-69 and 70-plus years, which contained roughly 140, 27 and 60 TCR-sequenced participants, respectively. General conclusions and limits of the study: Because no samples from the day 14 peak response were available, repertoires could be characterized only after the peak T cell response. The vaccine-associated CD4 TCRs covered the entire spike protein, and the dominant responses fell in regions 160-218 and 743-854. Reportedly, close to half of the unique spike-specific TCRs recognized epitopes lying outside the regions that are mutated in the B.1.351 and B.1.1.7 variants. Spike-specific TCR breadth and depth rose significantly after two AZD1222 doses compared with day 0 and with MenACWY recipients. Conclusions about previously exposed vaccinees are limited, since just six or seven AZD1222 recipients were seropositive for SARS-CoV-2 at baseline. Participants were mostly white British, with more females than males. The authors suggested clonal diversity may have been underestimated. In the small 56-69-year group, the increase in depth fell short of significance, most likely because of low power.

The CDR3 regions of human TCRbeta chains were analyzed by immunosequencing. For the original study's pipeline: Repertoire TCRs were matched against a reference library of SARS-CoV-2-specific TCRs generated with the MIRA antigen-specificity platform. Breadth was defined as the fraction of unique TCRs that were SARS-CoV-2-associated, and depth was defined as the fraction of total T cells that were SARS-CoV-2-associated. Each spike-specific TCR was assigned to its reactive spike region and to a CD4 or CD8 class using the MIRA data. Log10-transformed breadth and depth values were compared by one-way ANOVA with Sidak's multiple comparisons tests. Entries here come from immuneACCESS through TCRdb and include only in-frame sequences with V and J called. Some clones fail to appear in such tables; in the studies checked, an unresolved V gene covers under half of the shortfall, and the cause of the remainder is unknown. V, J and clone size were drawn from that table, and D and trimming were deduced from the DNA. The sample data list fewer than 90,000 clones, and about 86% of these were observed just once. Around 5.4% of the sample is held by the ten biggest clonotypes.

The CDR3 starts with the cysteine, ends with the phenylalanine, and has 16 residues. CDR3 DNA only is kept here, 48 bases in frame from base 1. According to the germline V gene (reference sequence), CDR1 reads MNHEY and CDR2 reads SMNVEV. This chain joins TRBV27 to TRBJ2-4; 11 bases in the junction line up with TRBD1. This TCR came from an adult who received the AZD1222 COVID-19 vaccine. This specimen was peripheral blood, taken 28 days after the second AZD1222 dose. The CDR3 region reads CASSLWGQGVKSIQYF. The base sequence is TGTGCCAGCAGTTTATGGGGACAGGGGGTTAAAAGCATTCAGTACTTC.